The 30 T cell receptor beta chains below come from one sample, sequenced in a study of blood T cell repertoires in COVID-19. Using immunoSEQ multiplex PCR, the repertoire was profiled, and TCRdb retains in-frame clones only, with some absent. Of about 480,000 clones in the sample, 80% to 90% were seen once. Sequences were obtained from PBMCs or T cells enriched from blood (not recorded which). The source is a woman aged 60-75 years who had recovered from COVID-19.

About this clone itself: The sample contains more than one DNA sequence encoding this CDR3. The V gene is TRBV24-1, the J gene TRBJ1-3; TRBD1 matches 8 bases. The V gene's germline CDR1 is KGHDR and CDR2 SFDVKD. The CDR3 consists of 14 residues. The V gene end was trimmed by 5 bases and the J gene end by 4 bases; junction bases not matched to a gene: 3. The CDR3 bases are TGTGCCACCAGTGGGACAGGGTCAGGAAACACCATATATTTT. Translation: CATSGTGSGNTIYF.

The chain is built from TRBV10-2 and TRBJ2-7; 7 bases map to TRBD1. Per germline, CDR1 WSHSY and CDR2 SAAADI. CDR3 length equals 16 residues. Losses at the gene ends were 0 bases for V and 3 bases for J; bases not matched to a gene: 8. Here the CDR3 DNA reads TGCGCCAGCAGTGAGTCAAAGGGGGCTTGGGACTACGAGCAGTACTTC. Translated: CASSESKGAWDYEQYF.

V is TRBV5-1 and J is TRBJ1-2, with 8 positions matching TRBD1. J gave up 1 base and V 4 bases, and 9 bases lay outside the gene matches. Per germline, CDR1 SGHRS and CDR2 YFSETQ. The CDR3 covers 16 residues. For the CDR3, the DNA is TGCGCCAGCAGCCCCGGGGCAGGGGGCAGTAACTATGGCTACACCTTC. Residues: CASSPGAGGSNYGYTF.

This clone was detected only once. The chain carries TRBV4-2 and TRBJ2-7; weak D call: TRBD2 (6 bases). V was trimmed by 1 base and J by 0 bases, leaving 13 bases between them. There are 16 residues in the CDR3. CDR1 and CDR2 from the germline V gene are LGHNA and YNFKEQ. The CDR3 DNA reads as TGTGCCAGCAGCCAAGGGGCTAGCGCGGCCTCCTACGAGCAGTACTTC. This encodes CASSQGASAASYEQYF.

The CDR3 bases are TGTGCCAGCAGCCTAGAAGACAGGGTAAATTCACCCCTCCACTTT. This gives the protein CASSLEDRVNSPLHF. The chain employs TRBV5-4 and TRBJ1-6, with TRBD1 identical over 7 bases. The CDR3 spans 15 residues. In germline, CDR1 is SGHNT, CDR2 YYREEE (reference sequence). V lost 4 bases, J lost 7 bases, and 8 bases stayed unmatched.

The V call is TRBV7-2, the J call TRBJ1-2, with 9 bases aligning to TRBD1. Germline CDR1 is SGHTA and CDR2 is FQGNSA. V shed 4 bases and J 6 bases; nucleotides not matched to a gene: 18. CDR3 size: 18 residues. For the CDR3, the DNA is TGTGCCAGCAGCTCATCCACGACCACTTGGGGACAGGGTAATGGCTACACCTTC. Its protein is CASSSSTTTWGQGNGYTF.

This sequence joins TRBV6-1 and TRBJ2-4; tentative D call: TRBD2 (5 bases). Germline V gene data show CDR1 as MNHNS and CDR2 as SASEGT. V lost 2 bases and J lost 2, with 13 bases in between. The CDR3 has 16 residues. CDR3 coding DNA: TGTGCCAGCAGTGAAAGAGAATACGGGACCAAAAACATTCAGTACTTC. Its protein product is CASSEREYGTKNIQYF.

This clone is a singleton in its sample. The CDR3: CASRDREKGKKLFF. The DNA of the CDR3 is TGTGCCAGCCGGGACAGGGAGAAAGGGAAAAAACTGTTTTTT. The V gene is TRBV6-5, the J gene TRBJ1-4, with 9 bases lining up with TRBD1. With 8 bases clipped from V and 9 bases from J, the junction kept 10 bases outside the gene matches. The CDR3 runs 14 residues. Germline CDR1 MNHEY, CDR2 SVGAGI.

The chain joins TRBV19 to TRBJ2-3; D is perhaps TRBD2 (5 bases). The CDR3 sequence is 15 residues long. V was cut by 3 bases and J by 2 bases, with 12 bases left in between. Per germline, CDR1 LNHDA and CDR2 SQIVND (reference sequence). The CDR3, as DNA: TGTGCCAGTAGTATCATAGCGCGAGTCACAGATACGCAGTATTTT. Encoded protein: CASSIIARVTDTQYF. The variable domain in full, completed from reference TRBV19 and TRBJ2-3, reads DGGITQSPKYLFRKEGQNVTLSCEQNLNHDAMYWYRQDPGQGLRLIYYSQIVNDFQKGDIAEGYSVSREKKESFPLTVTSAQKNPTAFYLCASSIIARVTDTQYFGPGTRLTVL.

This chain joins TRBV30 and TRBJ1-2; TRBD1 is a possible D gene (5 bases). Germline values: CDR1 GTSNPN, CDR2 SVGIG (reference sequence). The CDR3 spans 15 residues. V was pared by 2 bases and J by 5 bases, with 18 bases between. CDR3 sequence: CAWSPQAGKVYGYTF. The CDR3 region has the DNA TGTGCCTGGAGTCCACAGGCAGGGAAGGTATATGGCTACACCTTC.

V usage is TRBV18 and J usage is TRBJ2-5; 11 bases line up with TRBD1. The CDR3 length is 16 residues. V lost 5 bases and J lost 4; bases outside the gene matches: 9. Germline CDR1 is KGHSH and CDR2 is LQKENI. CDR3 in DNA: TGTGCCAGCTCAACGAAATCCGGGACAGGGGGAGAGACCCAGTACTTC. As protein: CASSTKSGTGGETQYF.

Comments on this clone: The conserved phenylalanine or tryptophan is not found at the CDR3 terminus, so this likely reflects a read error. It is unclear where the CDR3 begins or ends on the DNA, so no DNA is shown, and the CDR3 is as TCRdb lists it. The chain recombines TRBV10-2 with TRBJ2-4; TRBD2 is the table's D call and was not checked against the DNA. The CDR3 numbers 12 amino acids, ends counted. Germline V gene data show CDR1 as WSHSY and CDR2 as SAAADI. The CDR3 region is CASSELGLAGAE.

The chain employs TRBV6-2 or TRBV6-3 and TRBJ1-1, with unresolved D. Germline-derived CDR1 and CDR2 are MNHEY and SVGEGT. The CDR3 extends over 15 amino acids. Between the trimmed V and J ends, which lost 5 bases and 3 bases, there was a span of 16 bases. The CDR3 loop reads CASSTEGGRDTEAFF. The CDR3 nucleotides read TGTGCCAGCAGTACCGAAGGAGGGCGGGACACTGAAGCTTTCTTT.

In its sample, this clone was seen once. The genes are TRBV5-1 and TRBJ1-1, with no clear D. Trimming took off 0 bases at V and 1 base at J, with 10 bases between the two ends. The CDR3 contains 15 residues. Germline CDR1 and CDR2: SGHRS and YFSETQ. CDR3: CASSLDEAGNTEAFF. In nucleotides, the CDR3 is TGCGCCAGCAGCTTGGATGAGGCGGGGAACACTGAAGCTTTCTTT.

The V gene is TRBV19, the J gene TRBJ1-1; D uncertain. The germline V gene encodes CDR1 LNHDA and CDR2 SQIVND (reference sequence). V gave up 2 bases and J gave up 11 bases, with 15 bases separating them. This CDR3 has 13 amino acids. The CDR3 DNA sequence: TGTGCCAGTAGTATATGGGGTCGGAGGGCCGCTTTCTTT. It encodes CASSIWGRRAAFF.

The V gene is TRBV5-4, the J gene TRBJ1-6, with a possible D match to TRBD1 (6 bases). Between the trimmed V and J ends, which lost 1 base and 10 bases, there was a span of 12 bases. This CDR3 contains 14 residues. Germline V lookup: CDR1 SGHNT, CDR2 YYREEE (reference sequence). The CDR3 DNA reads as TGTGCCAGCAGCTTGAATGTAGGGGGATCACCCCTCCACTTT. It specifies CASSLNVGGSPLHF.

V is TRBV3-1 (or the pseudogene TRBV3-2) and J is TRBJ1-2; 7 nucleotides align to TRBD1. J gave up 12 bases and V 3 bases, and 4 bases lay outside the gene matches. Per the germline V gene, CDR1 is LGHDT and CDR2 is YNNKEL (reference sequence). The CDR3 is made up of 11 amino acids. The CDR3 protein is CASSHDRAHTF. CDR3 in DNA: TGTGCCAGCAGCCACGACAGGGCGCACACCTTC.

The V and J genes are TRBV12-5 and TRBJ1-5, with D unclear. Trimming cost V 6 bases and J 0 bases, with 9 bases left between them. The germline CDR1 and CDR2 sequences are LGHNT and FRNRAP. The CDR3 runs to 14 residues. In DNA, the CDR3 is TGTGCTAGTGGCGAGGGCCTTAGCAATCAGCCCCAGCATTTT. It codes for CASGEGLSNQPQHF. The variable domain in full, completed from reference TRBV12-5 and TRBJ1-5, reads DARVTQTPRHKVTEMGQEVTMRCQPILGHNTVFWYRQTMMQGLELLAYFRNRAPLDDSGMPKDRFSAEMPDATLATLKIQPSEPRDSAVYFCASGEGLSNQPQHFGDGTRLSIL.

This chain's CDR3 is CASSTGGVGGELFF. The CDR3 coding sequence is TGCGCCAGCAGCACTGGCGGCGTCGGCGGGGAGCTGTTTTTT. The chain links TRBV5-1 to TRBJ2-2; D unresolved. CDR1 and CDR2 (germline): SGHRS, YFSETQ. There are 14 residues in the CDR3. The V and J ends lost 4 bases and 7 bases respectively, with 14 bases between them.

The J gene is TRBJ2-7, the V gene TRBV3-1 (or the pseudogene TRBV3-2), with 9 bases identical to TRBD1. Germline V gene lookup returns CDR1 LGHDT and CDR2 YNNKEL (reference sequence). The CDR3 has 14 amino acids. The V gene end was trimmed by 4 bases and the J gene end by 1 base; junction bases not matched to a gene: 2. The CDR3 DNA reads TGTGCCAGCAGCCGAGGACAGGGGTCCTACGAGCAGTACGTC. It is translated as CASSRGQGSYEQYV.

This clone has just one count. The rearrangement uses TRBV13 and TRBJ2-2, with D possibly being TRBD1 (5 bases). Trimming shortened V by 6 bases and J by 6 bases, and 14 bases separated the two germline ends. The CDR3 consists of 14 residues. Per germline, CDR1 PRHDT and CDR2 FYEKMQ (reference sequence). CDR3 protein: CASRSSQGSGELFF. DNA of the CDR3: TGTGCCAGCAGAAGTTCTCAGGGCTCCGGGGAGCTGTTTTTT. The entire variable domain, with the rest obtained from reference TRBV13 and TRBJ2-2, is as follows: AAGVIQSPRHLIKEKRETATLKCYPIPRHDTVYWYQQGPGQDPQFLISFYEKMQSDKGSIPDRFSAQQFSDYHSELNMSSLELGDSALYFCASRSSQGSGELFFGEGSRLTVL.

The rearrangement uses TRBV28 and TRBJ1-2; 9 bases map to TRBD1. CDR1 and CDR2 from the germline V gene are MDHEN and SYDVKM. V shed 6 bases and J 4 bases; nucleotides not matched to a gene: 12. The CDR3 contains 16 residues. The DNA for the CDR3 is TGTGCCAGCAGCCTCGATATTGGGACAGGGAGCTATGGCTACACCTTC. It is translated as CASSLDIGTGSYGYTF.

V and J are TRBV19 and TRBJ1-1; 9 bases fit TRBD1. The V gene's germline CDR1 is LNHDA and CDR2 SQIVND (reference sequence). CDR3 length: 15 residues. V lost 6 bases to trimming and J lost 6 bases; unmatched junction nucleotides: 11. In DNA form, the CDR3 reads TGTGCCAGTAGCCAAGGGACAGGGATCTGGTCTGAAGCTTTCTTT. This codes for CASSQGTGIWSEAFF. Together with reference TRBV19 and TRBJ1-1, the CDR3 gives the full variable domain: DGGITQSPKYLFRKEGQNVTLSCEQNLNHDAMYWYRQDPGQGLRLIYYSQIVNDFQKGDIAEGYSVSREKKESFPLTVTSAQKNPTAFYLCASSQGTGIWSEAFFGQGTRLTVV.

This chain connects TRBV27 to TRBJ1-2, with TRBD1 identical over 7 bases. V shed 4 bases, J shed 3 bases, and the junction held 5 bases outside the gene matches. This CDR3 is 14 amino acids long. Germline lookup yields CDR1 MNHEY and CDR2 SMNVEV (reference sequence). As DNA, the CDR3 is TGTGCCAGCAGTTCCTTAGACAGGGACTATGGCTACACCTTC. Amino acid sequence: CASSSLDRDYGYTF.

The V and J genes are TRBV3-1 (or the pseudogene TRBV3-2) and TRBJ1-2; 9 bases line up with TRBD1. With V trimmed by 2 bases and J by 8 bases, 9 bases remained unmatched. Per germline, CDR1 LGHDT and CDR2 YNNKEL (reference sequence). This CDR3 has 15 residues. Written as DNA, the CDR3 is TGTGCCAGCAGCCAACTCACAGGGGGCGCGGGGGGCTACACCTTC. It is translated as CASSQLTGGAGGYTF.

The sample holds a few counts of this clone. V is TRBV4-1 and J is TRBJ2-1, with D unresolved. The CDR3 sequence is 17 residues long. The V end lost 1 base, the J end lost 1 base, and 14 bases lay between the germline ends. Germline V CDR1 and CDR2: MGHRA, YSYEKL. The CDR3 is CASSQGSIAFSYNEQFF. The DNA for the CDR3 is TGCGCCAGCAGCCAAGGGTCAATAGCCTTTTCCTACAATGAGCAGTTCTTC.

Here the CDR3 reads CASQDIGDSPLHF. The DNA for the CDR3 is TGTGCCAGTCAGGACATTGGTGATTCACCCCTCCACTTT. The chain employs TRBV7-9 and TRBJ1-6, with D perhaps TRBD1 (5 bases). Germline CDR1 SEHNR, CDR2 FQNEAQ (reference sequence). Trimming shortened V by 9 bases and J by 8 bases, and 14 bases separated the two germline ends. The CDR3 covers 13 residues.

This chain links TRBV6-6 with TRBJ2-7; a weak D match, TRBD2 (5 bases). CDR1 and CDR2 from the germline V gene are MNHNY and SVGAGI (reference sequence). This CDR3 contains 14 residues. With 2 bases removed from V and 6 bases from J, the gap between germline ends came to 14 bases. The CDR3 bases are TGTGCCAGCAGTTACATAGGCGGGTCGTCCGAGCAGTACGTC. It codes for CASSYIGGSSEQYV.

The chain couples TRBV25-1 to TRBJ1-6; no clear D. V dropped 2 bases and J dropped 10 bases, with 6 bases sitting between them. Germline V gene data show CDR1 as MGHDK and CDR2 as SYGVNS. The CDR3 is 12 residues long. Written as DNA, the CDR3 is TGTGCCAGCAGTGAAATAGCCTCACCCCTCCACTTT. Its protein is CASSEIASPLHF.

This chain connects TRBV4-1 to TRBJ2-7, with TRBD2 as a possible D gene (6 bases). Germline V gives CDR1 MGHRA, CDR2 YSYEKL. V gave up 4 bases and J gave up 0 bases, with 10 bases separating them. The CDR3 contains 14 residues. This CDR3 reads CASSLGLYSYEQYF. In DNA form, the CDR3 reads TGCGCCAGCAGCCTGGGACTCTACTCCTACGAGCAGTACTTC.